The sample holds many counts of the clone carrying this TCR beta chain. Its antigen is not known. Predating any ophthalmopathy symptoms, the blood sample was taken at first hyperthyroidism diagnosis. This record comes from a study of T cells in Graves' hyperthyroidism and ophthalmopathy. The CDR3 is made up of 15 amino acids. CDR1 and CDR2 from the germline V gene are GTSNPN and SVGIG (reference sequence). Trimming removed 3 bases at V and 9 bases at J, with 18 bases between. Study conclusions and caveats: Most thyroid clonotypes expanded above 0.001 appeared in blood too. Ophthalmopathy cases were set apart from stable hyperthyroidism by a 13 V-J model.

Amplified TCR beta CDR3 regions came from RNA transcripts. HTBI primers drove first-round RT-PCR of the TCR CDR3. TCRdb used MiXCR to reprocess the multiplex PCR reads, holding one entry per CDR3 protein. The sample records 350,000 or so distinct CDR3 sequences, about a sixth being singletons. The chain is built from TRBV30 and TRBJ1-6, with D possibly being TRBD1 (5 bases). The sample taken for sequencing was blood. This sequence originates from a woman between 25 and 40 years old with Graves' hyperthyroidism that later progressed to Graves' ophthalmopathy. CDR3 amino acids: CAWRTKGISGSPLHF. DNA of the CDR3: TGTGCCTGGAGAACTAAGGGGATTTCGGGTTCACCCCTCCACTTT.